These 19 T cell receptor beta chains were sequenced from one sample in a study of cytomegalovirus exposure and HLA in healthy donors. The primer mix had 60 Vbeta and 13 Jbeta primers. Sequencing was performed with immunoSEQ multiplex PCR; in TCRdb, only in-frame clones are kept and a portion is missing. The table lists fewer than 200,000 clones, roughly 82% of them singletons. Sequencing used PBMCs. Receptors originate from a man aged 45-65 years in good health and CMV-seropositive.

V usage is TRBV4-3 and J usage is TRBJ2-7; D may be TRBD2 (6 bases). CDR1 and CDR2 from the germline V gene are LGHNA and YSLEER. The V end was cut by 3 bases, the J end by 0 bases, with 15 bases between. This CDR3 is built from 16 residues. The CDR3, as DNA: TGCGCCAGCAGCCAGTCGACCGGGACTTTCTCCTACGAGCAGTACTTC. It yields the protein CASSQSTGTFSYEQYF.

The chain links TRBV21-1 to TRBJ2-5; the D call TRBD2 from the table was never checked on the DNA. TRBV21-1 represents a pseudogene. This CDR3 is 15 amino acids long. The CDR3 DNA follows: TGTGCCAGCAGCAACGGCCCGGCTAGCAACGAGACCCAGTACTTC. Translating gives CASSNGPASNETQYF.

The chain joins TRBV5-1 to TRBJ2-2; 8 bases match TRBD2. The germline V gene has CDR1 SGHRS and CDR2 YFSETQ. Trimming removed 7 bases from V and 4 bases from J; junction bases left unmatched: 6. This CDR3 is built from 14 residues. This CDR3 is CASFTSGSTGELFF. CDR3 bases: TGCGCCAGCTTCACTAGCGGATCCACCGGGGAGCTGTTTTTT. The variable domain in full, completed from reference TRBV5-1 and TRBJ2-2, reads KAGVTQTPRYLIKTRGQQVTLSCSPISGHRSVSWYQQTPGQGLQFLFEYFSETQRNKGNFPGRFSGRQFSNSRSEMNVSTLELGDSALYLCASFTSGSTGELFFGEGSRLTVL.

CDR3 residues: CASSLVVRGNTEAFF. CDR3 sequence (DNA): TGTGCCAGCAGCTTAGTAGTCAGGGGAAACACTGAAGCTTTCTTT. The chain carries TRBV7-2 and TRBJ1-1; the D gene is possibly TRBD1 (6 bases). The CDR3 is 15 amino acids. Trimming took 1 base from V and 2 from J, leaving 11 bases between them. Germline V gives CDR1 SGHTA, CDR2 FQGNSA.

The genes are TRBV7-5 and TRBJ2-7; the table assigns TRBD1, which was not confirmed against the DNA. TRBV7-5 is marked as a pseudogene. The CDR3 spans 17 residues. In nucleotides, the CDR3 is TGTGCCAGAAGCCCCCCCCAGGGGTCGGCTTTACCTACCCCCCAGTACTTC. Protein product: CARSPPQGSALPTPQYF.

V is TRBV5-1 and J is TRBJ2-7; 8 nucleotides align to TRBD1. Germline V gives CDR1 SGHRS, CDR2 YFSETQ. CDR3 size: 15 residues. Unmatched junction bases numbered 6, after V lost 0 bases and J lost 4 bases. The CDR3 DNA reads TGCGCCAGCAGCTTGGAGCCAGGGGGCTTATACGAGCAGTACTTC. Residues: CASSLEPGGLYEQYF. The whole variable domain, remainder taken from reference TRBV5-1 and TRBJ2-7, is KAGVTQTPRYLIKTRGQQVTLSCSPISGHRSVSWYQQTPGQGLQFLFEYFSETQRNKGNFPGRFSGRQFSNSRSEMNVSTLELGDSALYLCASSLEPGGLYEQYFGPGTRLTVT.

CDR3 loop: CASSLLISGGYSGNTIYF. In DNA, the CDR3 is TGTGCCAGCAGTTTATTAATATCCGGCGGATACTCTGGAAACACCATATATTTT. The genes are TRBV28 and TRBJ1-3; D is unclear. The germline V gene encodes CDR1 MDHEN and CDR2 SYDVKM. The CDR3 sequence is 18 residues long. Trimming shortened V by 1 base and J by 0 bases, and 16 bases separated the two germline ends.

This clone was detected only once. This sequence joins TRBV6-5 and TRBJ2-1; 9 bases line up with TRBD1. The CDR3 runs to 14 residues. Germline V CDR1 and CDR2: MNHEY, SVGAGI. V gave up 5 bases and J gave up 6 bases; unmatched junction bases: 5. Here the CDR3 reads CASSPGQGFNEQFF. The CDR3 DNA reads TGTGCCAGCAGTCCGGGACAGGGTTTCAATGAGCAGTTCTTC.

This sequence joins TRBV6-1 and TRBJ2-1; the match to TRBD1 covers 9 bases. The junction had 2 bases not matched to a gene; V was cut back by 5 bases and J by 3 bases. This CDR3 has 14 amino acids. Germline-derived CDR1 and CDR2 are MNHNS and SASEGT. CDR3 DNA sequence: TGTGCCAGCAGTTGGACAGGGGACTACAATGAGCAGTTCTTC. Amino acid sequence: CASSWTGDYNEQFF.

The rearrangement uses TRBV5-1 and TRBJ2-7; D remains unclear. Germline CDR1 reads SGHRS; CDR2 reads YFSETQ. The CDR3 sequence is 15 residues long. V shed 2 bases and J shed 0 bases, with 12 bases lying between them. The CDR3, as DNA: TGCGCCAGCAGCTTTCTGCCGTCTAGCTCCTACGAGCAGTACTTC. Its protein product is CASSFLPSSSYEQYF. Drawing the rest from reference TRBV5-1 and TRBJ2-7, the complete variable domain is KAGVTQTPRYLIKTRGQQVTLSCSPISGHRSVSWYQQTPGQGLQFLFEYFSETQRNKGNFPGRFSGRQFSNSRSEMNVSTLELGDSALYLCASSFLPSSSYEQYFGPGTRLTVT.

This chain links TRBV29-1 with TRBJ2-7; D perhaps matches TRBD2 (6 bases). Trimming left V 6 bases short and J 3 bases short, with 15 bases between. Germline CDR1 and CDR2: SQVTM and ANQGSEA. The CDR3 has 13 residues. Written as DNA, the CDR3 is TGCAGCGTACAATCGGGACTCCACTACGAGCAGTACTTC. Translated, it gives CSVQSGLHYEQYF.

The sample holds a few counts of this clone. The V and J genes are TRBV4-1 and TRBJ2-5; D possibly corresponds to TRBD2 (5 bases). V shed 7 bases and J shed 3 bases, with 12 bases lying between them. The CDR3 contains 13 residues. CDR1 and CDR2 from the germline V gene are MGHRA and YSYEKL. As DNA, the CDR3 is TGCGCCAGCAACTCGCCCGGGGAAGAGACCCAGTACTTC. Translation: CASNSPGEETQYF.

V is TRBV5-1 and J is TRBJ2-3, with D maybe TRBD2 (6 bases). The V gene's germline CDR1 is SGHRS and CDR2 YFSETQ. The CDR3 has 15 residues. The V end lost 4 bases, the J end lost 0 bases, and 12 bases lay between the germline ends. The CDR3 DNA sequence: TGCGCCAGCAGCGGGGGACTCACTAGCACAGATACGCAGTATTTT. This translates into CASSGGLTSTDTQYF.

The chain carries TRBV6-5 and TRBJ1-5, with 8 bases fitting TRBD1. Germline V gene lookup returns CDR1 MNHEY and CDR2 SVGAGI. This CDR3 region has 15 residues. Unmatched junction bases numbered 5, after V lost 4 bases and J lost 3 bases. In DNA, the CDR3 is TGTGCCAGCAGTTTCTACAGGGGGTACAATCAGCCCCAGCATTTT. This codes for CASSFYRGYNQPQHF.

This sequence joins TRBV5-1 and TRBJ1-3; no firm D call. V was pared by 1 base and J by 0 bases, with 8 bases between. The germline CDR1 and CDR2 sequences are SGHRS and YFSETQ. The CDR3 length is 15 residues. CDR3 region: CASSLNRDSGNTIYF. As DNA, the CDR3 is TGCGCCAGCAGCTTGAACAGAGACTCTGGAAACACCATATATTTT.

Of note for this clone: At one end the junction does not follow the germline gene, possibly because of a read error. The chain carries TRBV7-7 and TRBJ2-7; possible D gene TRBD1, 6 bases. The CDR3 is 17 residues long. Germline loops: CDR1 SSHAT, CDR2 FNYEAQ (reference sequence). The CDR3: CASSLVPWTVQLYEQYF. The DNA for the CDR3 is TGTGCTAGCAGCTTAGTACCCTGGACAGTCCAGCTTTACGAGCAGTACTTC. Combining the CDR3 with reference TRBV7-7 and TRBJ2-7 gives the whole variable domain GAGVSQSPRYKVTKRGQDVTLRCDPISSHATLYWYQQALGQGPEFLTYFNYEAQPDKSGLPSDRFSAERPEGSISTLTIQRTEQRDSAMYRCASSLVPWTVQLYEQYFGPGTRLTVT.

This clone was found a few times. The chain has TRBV19 and TRBJ2-1; 11 nucleotides match TRBD2. This CDR3 is 16 amino acids long. Trimming at V came to 5 bases and at J to 5 bases, leaving 8 bases not matched to a gene. CDR1 is LNHDA, CDR2 SQIVND, per germline (reference sequence). The CDR3 spells CASSPLTSGADNEQFF. The CDR3 DNA follows: TGTGCCAGTAGTCCACTGACTAGCGGGGCAGACAATGAGCAGTTCTTC. The full variable domain, in which reference TRBV19 and TRBJ2-1 provide the parts outside the CDR3, is DGGITQSPKYLFRKEGQNVTLSCEQNLNHDAMYWYRQDPGQGLRLIYYSQIVNDFQKGDIAEGYSVSREKKESFPLTVTSAQKNPTAFYLCASSPLTSGADNEQFFGPGTRLTVL.

This chain links TRBV9 with TRBJ1-1; tentative D call: TRBD1 (5 bases). Trimming shortened V by 3 bases and J by 6 bases, and 9 bases separated the two germline ends. CDR1 SGDLS and CDR2 YYNGEE come from the germline V gene. The CDR3 has 12 amino acids. The chain's CDR3 is CASSATGAEAFF. The CDR3 nucleotides are TGTGCCAGCAGCGCGACGGGGGCTGAAGCTTTCTTT.

The chain is built from TRBV20-1 and TRBJ2-7, with D perhaps TRBD1 (5 bases). The CDR3 spans 11 residues. V dropped 2 bases and J dropped 6 bases, with 8 bases sitting between them. Germline values: CDR1 DFQATT, CDR2 SNEGSKA (reference sequence). The chain's CDR3 is CSARRGSEQYF. CDR3 bases: TGCAGTGCTAGAAGGGGCTCCGAGCAGTACTTC.